This T cell receptor beta chain was identified during a study of cytomegalovirus exposure and HLA in healthy donors (dated by TCRdb to the late 2010s). Regarding the study in general: An earlier analysis of approximately 640 of the donors reported roughly 270 Gb of sequence data and roughly 100 million unique TCR beta sequences from 190 million or so T cells. The aim of the study was to test whether cataloging public T cell receptors could identify signatures of past pathogen exposure. Of the 300 to 400 genotyped donors, about 80% fell in the genetic ancestry cluster associated with self-reported Caucasian donors. Along with the approximately 650-subject first cohort, a separate validation cohort of about 110 different subjects was used. In the later analysis, no new phenotypic data were used to find candidate immune exposures; instead, reliance was placed on TCR beta sequences and their occurrence across donors. The number of typed donors differed by locus: about 620-640 for A, B, C, DRB1 and DQB1; approximately 520 for DQA1; 606 for DPA1; and roughly 490 for DPB1. Donor age, sex, ethnicity and CMV serostatus were compiled together with the repertoire data. Every repertoire in the discovery cohort had been generated on one and the same sequencing platform. Among 300 to 500 genotyped donors of the cohort, an average of roughly 230,000 unique TCR beta nucleotide sequences was sequenced per donor, of which 15% to 20% were non-productive. Approximately 310 gigabases of sequencing data and around 85 million unique TCR sequences made up an early release that covered roughly 670 HLA-typed donors. Several DR-DQ haplotypes were handled as single units for association and clustering because linkage in the cohort was strong. In a later genetic analysis, genome-wide SNP genotypes for about three fifths of the roughly 670 donors were used, and that subset was treated as a discovery cohort. In an earlier analysis of 500 to 650 of the donors, high-throughput TCR beta sequencing was used to judge whether each TCR beta V gene segment behaved as functional or pseudogenic. In a later analysis, previously published TCR beta repertoires from several hundred donors were re-analyzed and high-resolution HLA genotyping was added so that TCR occurrence patterns could be studied. The study combined high-throughput TCR immunosequencing, statistical association of individual TCRs with disease status, and machine learning to predict cytomegalovirus infection status. Using immunosequencing, the study profiled T cell repertoires from 500 to 800 subjects and related those repertoires to cytomegalovirus serostatus. HLA typing covered class I and class II loci at four-digit resolution. Here is what the overall study found, with its caveats: In the study, approximately 150 TCR beta chains were listed as associated with cytomegalovirus. Around 16 rarely observed V segments, including chromosome 9 orphons, were excluded from the earlier analysis of about 500 of the donors because counts were too low. Correlated functional status among segregating V segments might reflect linkage disequilibrium, but an unknown experimental factor could not be ruled out. A later analysis reported that several top co-occurrence clusters appeared linked to parvovirus B19, influenza, CMV and Epstein-Barr virus. A later analysis found that most CMV-associated TCR beta chains appeared HLA-restricted, with HLA associations seemingly driven largely by CMV exposure. A further reported finding was that TCR beta sequences accurately predicted the HLA-A and HLA-B alleles for most subjects in the first cohort. Compared with the roughly 700-donor mean, donors in an Asian-associated ancestry cluster had fewer N-insertions in productive TCRs, according to a later genetic analysis. Because HLA typing was unavailable for some donors at each locus, only the typed subset was used in association tests. Across donors, most TCR sequences were observed very rarely, whereas some public TCRs were present in many individuals. Compared with equally common non-associated chains, HLA-associated TCR beta chains in a later analysis were more clonally expanded and had lower generation probabilities. The classifier was reported to diagnose cytomegalovirus status with high specificity and sensitivity in both the original cohort and the validation cohort. The authors suggested that the approach could potentially be extended to other disease states and immunological phenotypes. The sequencing pipeline was judged likely to have produced a cluster of highly shared sequence variants as a technical artifact. This cohort had only TCR beta chains sequenced, and the lack of alpha or paired-chain data limited which features could be detected. A later analysis associated around 16,000 TCR beta sequences with specific HLA alleles at a false discovery rate of 0.05. For the cohort, immune exposure information was limited to CMV serostatus. The presence/absence analyses assumed that sequencing depth was roughly uniform across donors, and that assumption may not be true. Three of the identified cytomegalovirus-associated TCR beta chains were confirmed in vitro to be specific for cytomegalovirus antigens. A later analysis found that TCR association rates varied across HLA loci, with DRB1 alleles showing the most associated TCRs and HLA-C alleles the fewest. An earlier analysis of approximately 600 of the donors showed that most TCR beta V segments appeared in productive rearrangements either about 90% or about 30% of the time, which broadly matched IMGT annotations. Assigning TCR associations to individual alleles was difficult when HLA alleles, especially DR and DQ, strongly co-occurred. In a later genetic analysis, a missense DCLRE1C variant was associated with V-gene and J-gene trimming of TCR beta chains, and the association was replicated in an independent cohort. Some IMGT-functional V segments, including TRBV6-2 and TRBV6-3, could not be told apart with the 87-base-pair reads, so those segments were excluded.

The library was prepared using the immunoSEQ multiplex PCR assay. A mixture of 60 forward primers for TCR Vbeta segments and 13 reverse primers for TCR Jbeta segments was used in the multiplex PCR. The CDR3 region of rearranged TCR beta genes was amplified from genomic DNA by a multiplex PCR assay. The Illumina HiSeq System was used to sequence the amplified TCR beta libraries as 87-base-pair reads. Per the authors' processing: A later analysis tallied 70 million to 100 million unique TCR beta chains across the approximately 670 repertoires, and some 10 million of those chains were shared by two or more donors. To remove PCR and sequencing errors, raw reads were error-corrected and collapsed into unique sequences using a nearest-neighbor algorithm that merged closely related sequences. Alignment of CDR3 sequences to IMGT reference sequences was used to assign V, D and J gene segments. For a sequence to be retained, at least a six-nucleotide match to both a V gene segment and a J gene segment was required. Rearrangements were called productive when the CDR3 lacked stop codons and stayed in frame with V and J; all others were non-productive. CDR3 was defined according to IMGT convention as the region running from the second conserved V-encoded cysteine to the conserved J-encoded phenylalanine. Sequences without an unambiguous match to a single V gene segment were excluded from the earlier analysis of approximately 560 of the donors. An earlier analysis of 450 to 650 of the donors called V segments functional above 56.7% productive rearrangements and segregating when the between-donor standard deviation exceeded 5%. A statistical classification framework was developed to diagnose cytomegalovirus status using the catalog of TCR beta chain sequences. In a later analysis, V and J genes were assigned by comparing TCR nucleotide sequences against IMGT/GENE-DB human TR gene sequences. The TCRdist pipeline was used in a later analysis to assign CDR3 sequences and most-parsimonious VDJ recombination scenarios. In a later analysis, every TCR beta chain was defined by the combination of its CDR3 amino acid sequence and its V-gene family, and reads without a unique V-gene family were dropped. In a later analysis, approximately 590 highly shared, low-generation-probability nucleotide sequences were removed to address suspected cross-contamination and a sequencing artifact. A later analysis calculated a clonal expansion index for each public chain from normalized within-repertoire ranks of inferred template counts. A later analysis computed generation probabilities with a VDJ recombination model fitted to out-of-frame rearrangements, and checked the results against IGoR. Hypergeometric tests were used in a later analysis to score TCR-TCR, TCR-HLA and TCR-CMV co-occurrence, with a repertoire-size bias correction applied to the TCR pairs. In a later analysis, false discovery rates were estimated by permuting HLA or CMV assignments 20 times. In a later analysis, co-occurring TCRs were grouped using DBSCAN, with TCRdist sequence similarity added in when clustering inside HLA-allele-positive subsets. Repertoires with fewer than 30,000 or more than 120,000 public chains were left out of co-occurrence clustering, as were about five repertoires with anomalous nucleotide sharing. TCRdb limited this immuneACCESS table to in-frame rearrangements with V and J called. A share of clones is missing; checked studies link under half to unresolved V genes, and the rest is unexplained. V, J and clone size reflect that table, while D and trimming were determined from the DNA. The sample table shows some 90,000 clones, and 60% to 80% are seen once. Under 2.5% of the sample is held by the ten biggest clonotypes.

The cohort consisted of more than 650 healthy bone marrow donors. Cohort members were all nominally healthy when sampled, although unrecorded immune exposures were likely present. The donor tested CMV seronegative and was one of the 352 seronegative cohort members. Every donor gave a peripheral blood sample, and the peripheral blood mononuclear cells from that sample were used for TCR beta sequencing. The Qiagen DNeasy Blood Extraction Kit was used to extract genomic DNA from the blood cell samples. The junction carries 8 bases between V and J, which are trimmed by 1 base and 4 bases respectively. The CDR3, cysteine through phenylalanine, is 13 amino acids long. Of all the DNA, just the CDR3 is kept, 39 bases in frame from base 1. The germline V gene specifies SQVTM as CDR1 and ANQGSEA as CDR2. For this clone: Its recognized antigen is unknown. Qualities for individual bases were not recorded, and no much larger clone is one base off.

This sequence originates from a boy aged 5-17 years in good health and CMV-seronegative. The sequenced sample consisted of PBMCs. This chain is built from TRBV29-1 and TRBJ2-1; possibly the D gene is TRBD2, per 6 matching bases. The bases are TGCAGCGTTGAAGGGGAGGCTTACAATGAGCAGTTCTTC. Translated, it reads CSVEGEAYNEQFF.